The T cell receptor (beta chain) under discussion was sequenced for a study of cytomegalovirus exposure and HLA in healthy donors. General study results and limits: Published work reported that the classifier diagnosed cytomegalovirus status with high specificity and sensitivity.

Note on this clone: Antigen specificity is unknown.

Amplification used 60 Vbeta primers and 13 Jbeta primers. TCRdb keeps only in-frame clones here, not all; method: immunoSEQ multiplex PCR. The sample yields over 95,000 clones, 70% to 80% seen once. Trimming left V 0 bases short and J 4 bases short, with 20 bases between. The CDR3 spans 17 residues. Germline CDR1 reads SGHRS; CDR2 reads YFSETQ. Sequenced material: PBMCs. The source of this sequence is a female donor in good health and CMV-seronegative. This chain connects TRBV5-1 to TRBJ2-7, with D possibly TRBD1 on 6 matching bases. The CDR3 coding sequence is TGCGCCAGCAGCTTGGTACCTGGAGGAGACAGGCGTTACGAGCAGTACTTC. This gives the protein CASSLVPGGDRRYEQYF.